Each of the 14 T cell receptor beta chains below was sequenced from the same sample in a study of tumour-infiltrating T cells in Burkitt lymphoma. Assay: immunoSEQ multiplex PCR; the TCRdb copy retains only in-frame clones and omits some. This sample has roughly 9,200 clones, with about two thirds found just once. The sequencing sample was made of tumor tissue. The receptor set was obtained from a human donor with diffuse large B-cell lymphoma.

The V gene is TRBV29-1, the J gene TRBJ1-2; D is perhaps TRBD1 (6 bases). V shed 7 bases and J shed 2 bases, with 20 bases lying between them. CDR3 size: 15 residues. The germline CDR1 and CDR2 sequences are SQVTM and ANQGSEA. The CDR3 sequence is CSALQGVEGNYGYTF. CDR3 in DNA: TGCAGCGCGTTACAGGGAGTCGAGGGGAACTATGGCTACACCTTC.

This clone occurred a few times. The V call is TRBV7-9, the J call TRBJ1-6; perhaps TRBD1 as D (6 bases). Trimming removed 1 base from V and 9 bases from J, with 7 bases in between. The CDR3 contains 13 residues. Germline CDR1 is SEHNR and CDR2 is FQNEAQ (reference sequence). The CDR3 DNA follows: TGTGCCAGCAGCTTAGAGGGGGGTTCACCCCTCCACTTT. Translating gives CASSLEGGSPLHF.

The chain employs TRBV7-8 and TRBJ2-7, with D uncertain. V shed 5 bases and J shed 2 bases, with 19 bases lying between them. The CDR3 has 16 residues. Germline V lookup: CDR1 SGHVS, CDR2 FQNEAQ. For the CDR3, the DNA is TGTGCCAGCAGCCAAAAGGTCGGGCTGGCAACCTACGAGCAGTACTTC. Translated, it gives CASSQKVGLATYEQYF.

CDR3 nucleotides: TGTGCCAGCAGTTTCAACCACGGAGGCTACACCTTC. Protein product: CASSFNHGGYTF. The genes are TRBV6-5 and TRBJ1-2; D remains ambiguous. Germline assignment: CDR1 MNHEY and CDR2 SVGAGI. V was cut by 4 bases and J by 8 bases, with 11 bases left in between. This CDR3 contains 12 residues.

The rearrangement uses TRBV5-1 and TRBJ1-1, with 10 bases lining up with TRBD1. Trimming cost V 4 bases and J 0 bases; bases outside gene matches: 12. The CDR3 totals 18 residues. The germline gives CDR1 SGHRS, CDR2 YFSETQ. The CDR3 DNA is TGCGCCAGCAGCCAAATATCGGGACAGGGGATTTTGAACACTGAAGCTTTCTTT. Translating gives CASSQISGQGILNTEAFF.

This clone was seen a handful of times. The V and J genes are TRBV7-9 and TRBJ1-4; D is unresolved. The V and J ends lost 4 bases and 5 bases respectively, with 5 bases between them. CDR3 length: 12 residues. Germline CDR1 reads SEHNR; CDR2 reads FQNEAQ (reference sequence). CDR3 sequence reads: CASSSPNEKLFF. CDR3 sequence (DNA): TGTGCCAGCAGCTCGCCCAATGAAAAACTGTTTTTT.

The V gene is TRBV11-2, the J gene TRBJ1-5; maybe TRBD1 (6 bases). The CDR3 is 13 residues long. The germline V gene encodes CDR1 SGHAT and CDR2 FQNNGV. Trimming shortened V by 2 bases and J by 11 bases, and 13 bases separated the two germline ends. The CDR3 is CASSLTRGGSQHF. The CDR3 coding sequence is TGTGCCAGCAGCTTAACCAGGGGAGGGTCCCAGCATTTT.

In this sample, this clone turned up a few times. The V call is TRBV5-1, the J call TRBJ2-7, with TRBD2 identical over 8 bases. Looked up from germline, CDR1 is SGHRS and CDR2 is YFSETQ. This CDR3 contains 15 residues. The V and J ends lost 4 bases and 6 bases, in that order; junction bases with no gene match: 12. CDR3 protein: CASSPHRGGSSEQYF. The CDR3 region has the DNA TGCGCCAGCAGCCCTCACCGGGGGGGAAGCTCCGAGCAGTACTTC. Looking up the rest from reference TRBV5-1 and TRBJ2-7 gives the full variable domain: KAGVTQTPRYLIKTRGQQVTLSCSPISGHRSVSWYQQTPGQGLQFLFEYFSETQRNKGNFPGRFSGRQFSNSRSEMNVSTLELGDSALYLCASSPHRGGSSEQYFGPGTRLTVT.

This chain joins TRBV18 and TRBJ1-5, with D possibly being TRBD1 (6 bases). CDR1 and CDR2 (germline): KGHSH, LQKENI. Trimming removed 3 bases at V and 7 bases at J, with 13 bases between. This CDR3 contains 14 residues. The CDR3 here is CASSPEGGRQPQHF. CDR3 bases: TGTGCCAGCTCACCTGAGGGGGGCAGGCAGCCCCAGCATTTT.

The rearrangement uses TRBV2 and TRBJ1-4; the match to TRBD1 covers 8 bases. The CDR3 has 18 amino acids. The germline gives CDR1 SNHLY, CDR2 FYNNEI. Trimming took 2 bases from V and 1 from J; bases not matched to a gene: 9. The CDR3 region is CASSENDRGVGTNEKLFF. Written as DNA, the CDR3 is TGTGCCAGCAGTGAAAATGACAGGGGAGTTGGAACTAATGAAAAACTGTTTTTT.

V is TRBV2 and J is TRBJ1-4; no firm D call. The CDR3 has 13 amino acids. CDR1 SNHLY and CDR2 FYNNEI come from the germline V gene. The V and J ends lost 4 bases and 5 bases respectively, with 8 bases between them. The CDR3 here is CASSVRRNEKLFF. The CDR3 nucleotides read TGTGCCAGCAGTGTTCGCAGGAATGAAAAACTGTTTTTT.

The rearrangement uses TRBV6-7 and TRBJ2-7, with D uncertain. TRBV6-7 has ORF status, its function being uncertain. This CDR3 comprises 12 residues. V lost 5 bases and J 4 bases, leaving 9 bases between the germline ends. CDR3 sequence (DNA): TGTGCCAGCAGTCCCCTAGGGTACGAGCAGTACTTC. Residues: CASSPLGYEQYF.

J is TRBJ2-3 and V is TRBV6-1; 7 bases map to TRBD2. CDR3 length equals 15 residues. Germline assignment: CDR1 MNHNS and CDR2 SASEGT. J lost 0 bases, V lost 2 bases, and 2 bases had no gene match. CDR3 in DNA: TGTGCCAGCAGTGAATGGCGGGGGAGCACAGATACGCAGTATTTT. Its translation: CASSEWRGSTDTQYF.

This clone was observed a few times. CDR3 sequence: CAHSDGYTF. The CDR3 DNA sequence: TGTGCCCATTCAGATGGCTACACCTTC. V usage is TRBV7-9 and J usage is TRBJ1-2; no firm D call. V was pared by 11 bases and J by 6 bases, with 7 bases between. The germline CDR1 and CDR2 sequences are SEHNR and FQNEAQ (reference sequence). The CDR3 loop spans 9 amino acids.